This TCR beta chain is from a study of blood T cells in healthy people across ages. Study in general: Per two T cells, template switching captured roughly one barcoded beta molecule.

With regard to this clonotype: Its specificity is unknown.

Study results and limitations: Measured against age, TCR beta diversity per million T cells decreased in a roughly linear manner. Lack of knowledge of donor CMV status possibly confounded expanded clonotype changes.

A J-beta primer mix and a sample-barcoded 5' primer were used in a second PCR of about 6 to 12 cycles. TCRdb fed the 5' RACE reads into MiXCR, producing one record per CDR3 protein. The sample yields hundreds of thousands of distinct CDR3 sequences, roughly 31% seen once. The CDR3 is 13 residues long. Germline V lookup: CDR1 GTSNPN, CDR2 SVGIG (reference sequence). The rearrangement joins TRBV30 to TRBJ2-5; 8 nucleotides match TRBD2. The J call may be wrong; the DNA end is better matched by TRBJ2-1. Material for sequencing was blood. This TCR was sampled from a woman of 80 years or more in good health. The chain's CDR3 is CAWRRGAQETQFF. The CDR3 nucleotides read TGTGCCTGGAGGCGGGGGGCACAAGAGACCCAGTTCTTC.